These 11 T cell receptor beta chains were all obtained from the same sample, sequenced in a study of blood T cell repertoires in COVID-19. Libraries were prepared by immunoSEQ multiplex PCR; TCRdb keeps only in-frame clonotypes and omits some of them. The table lists about 200,000 clones, more than 70% of them singletons. The sequenced sample consisted of peripheral blood. These receptors all stem from a man aged 45 to 65 with COVID-19, enrolled during active disease.

This clone was recorded a few times. The same CDR3 also results from other DNA sequences found in this sample. The chain combines TRBV27 with TRBJ2-3, with 7 bases fitting TRBD1. V was pared by 2 bases and J by 3 bases, with 2 bases of the junction left unmatched. The V gene's germline CDR1 is MNHEY and CDR2 SMNVEV (reference sequence). This CDR3 contains 14 residues. This CDR3 is CASSLGRGTDTQYF. CDR3 nucleotide sequence: TGTGCCAGCAGTTTAGGCAGGGGGACAGATACGCAGTATTTT.

This chain joins TRBV7-2 and TRBJ1-2; 7 bases line up with TRBD1. Germline V gives CDR1 SGHTA, CDR2 FQGNSA. J lost 2 bases, V lost 5 bases, and 5 bases had no gene match. The CDR3 is 14 amino acids. The CDR3 bases are TGTGCCAGCAGCCAGGGACAGATAAACTATGGCTACACCTTC. The encoded protein is CASSQGQINYGYTF.

This sequence joins TRBV14 and TRBJ2-3, with 11 nucleotides matching TRBD2. With V trimmed by 3 bases and J by 4 bases, 6 bases remained unmatched. CDR1 SGHDN and CDR2 FVKESK come from the germline V gene. The CDR3 contains 16 residues. CDR3 nucleotides: TGTGCCAGCAGCCAGGGGCTAGCGGGAGGTTCAGATACGCAGTATTTT. Amino acids: CASSQGLAGGSDTQYF.

The chain recombines TRBV5-1 with TRBJ2-7; 11 bases line up with TRBD2. V gave up 0 bases and J gave up 4 bases; unmatched junction bases: 6. Germline V lookup: CDR1 SGHRS, CDR2 YFSETQ. The CDR3 sequence is 16 residues long. The CDR3 reads CASSLGLAGLQYEQYF. CDR3 DNA: TGCGCCAGCAGCTTGGGACTAGCGGGACTACAATACGAGCAGTACTTC.

This clone was counted once. The gene calls are TRBV29-1 and TRBJ1-2; TRBD1 aligns across 8 bases. CDR1 and CDR2 from the germline V gene are SQVTM and ANQGSEA. V dropped 3 bases and J dropped 6; count of bases not matched to a gene: 9. The CDR3 runs 14 residues. CDR3 sequence reads: CSVEDLDRANGYTF. In nucleotides, the CDR3 is TGCAGCGTTGAGGACCTGGACAGGGCCAATGGCTACACCTTC. Based on the CDR3 plus reference TRBV29-1 and TRBJ1-2, the full variable domain is SAVISQKPSRDICQRGTSLTIQCQVDSQVTMMFWYRQQPGQSLTLIATANQGSEATYESGFVIDKFPISRPNLTFSTLTVSNMSPEDSSIYLCSVEDLDRANGYTFGSGTRLTVV.

This clone was detected once. The J gene is TRBJ2-6, the V gene TRBV19; D is unresolved. The ends were cut back, 7 bases at V and 0 bases at J, with 7 bases in the middle. Per germline, CDR1 LNHDA and CDR2 SQIVND (reference sequence). The CDR3 has 14 amino acids. CDR3 sequence reads: CASNSGSGANVLTF. CDR3 DNA sequence: TGTGCCAGTAACTCAGGCTCTGGGGCCAACGTCCTGACTTTC.

The V gene is TRBV3-1 (or the pseudogene TRBV3-2), the J gene TRBJ2-4; possible D gene TRBD1, 6 bases. Germline V gene data show CDR1 as LGHDT and CDR2 as YNNKEL (reference sequence). The germline V and J ends were trimmed by 4 bases and 2 bases, with 9 bases remaining between them. The CDR3 loop spans 14 amino acids. The CDR3 protein is CASSLTGPKNIQYF. DNA for the CDR3: TGTGCCAGCAGCCTAACAGGGCCCAAAAACATTCAGTACTTC.

This clone was observed a handful of times. The chain is built from TRBV5-5 and TRBJ1-4; perhaps TRBD1 as D (6 bases). Looked up from germline, CDR1 is SGHKS and CDR2 is YYEKEE (reference sequence). CDR3 length equals 15 residues. V lost 1 base and J lost 7, with 14 bases in between. The CDR3 DNA is TGTGCCAGCAGCTTGCCAGGGGCTCATGGTGAAAAACTGTTTTTT. Translated, it gives CASSLPGAHGEKLFF.

The chain couples TRBV28 to TRBJ1-2; tentative D call: TRBD1 (5 bases). The germline gives CDR1 MDHEN, CDR2 SYDVKM. CDR3 length: 19 amino acids. V shed 4 bases and J shed 8 bases, with 32 bases lying between them. CDR3 sequence (DNA): TGTGCCAGCAGTTCCCCGGGGGGGGTGCGGCCCCCCTCTGAGGCCGGCTACACCTTC. Its translation: CASSSPGGVRPPSEAGYTF.

The gene calls are TRBV7-2 and TRBJ1-2; 7 positions match TRBD1. The CDR3 is 12 amino acids. V gave up 3 bases and J gave up 6 bases; unmatched junction bases: 1. CDR1 is SGHTA and CDR2 is FQGNSA in the germline V gene. The CDR3 DNA reads as TGTGCCAGCAGCTTGACAGGGCATGGCTACACCTTC. Its protein product is CASSLTGHGYTF.

The chain employs TRBV19 and TRBJ1-5, with TRBD1 as a possible D gene (5 bases). Trimming left V 1 base short and J 0 bases short, with 16 bases between. The CDR3 consists of 18 residues. Germline CDR1 LNHDA, CDR2 SQIVND (reference sequence). In DNA, the CDR3 is TGTGCCAGTAGTATAGGAGTCGACGGGACTTATAGCAATCAGCCCCAGCATTTT. Its translation is CASSIGVDGTYSNQPQHF.